The sequence of this T cell receptor beta chain was determined in a study of cytomegalovirus exposure and HLA in healthy donors. General study results and limits: Most TCR sequences were rare, but some public TCRs occurred in many donors. Confirmation was obtained in vitro that a few CMV-associated chains are specific for CMV antigens. Overall, approximately 150 TCR beta chains were annotated as cytomegalovirus-associated.

V trimming: 4 bases; J trimming: 3 bases; junction bases outside the gene matches: 7. CDR1 is SGDLS and CDR2 is YYNGEE in the germline V gene. This CDR3 is 15 amino acids long. The count of this clone is one. Its matching antigen is unknown. While the first cohort had 600 to 800 subjects, the donors belonged to the separate validation cohort of 120 subjects. Measured with immunoSEQ multiplex PCR; TCRdb has only the in-frame clones, and not every one. The sample yields fewer than 65,000 clones, approximately 89% seen once. Specimen: PBMCs. The rearrangement uses TRBV9 and TRBJ1-5; TRBD1 matches 7 bases. The clonotype was recovered from a young woman in good health and CMV-seronegative. In DNA, the CDR3 is TGTGCCAGCAGCCCCAGCACAGGGGACAATCAGCCCCAGCATTTT. Translating gives CASSPSTGDNQPQHF.